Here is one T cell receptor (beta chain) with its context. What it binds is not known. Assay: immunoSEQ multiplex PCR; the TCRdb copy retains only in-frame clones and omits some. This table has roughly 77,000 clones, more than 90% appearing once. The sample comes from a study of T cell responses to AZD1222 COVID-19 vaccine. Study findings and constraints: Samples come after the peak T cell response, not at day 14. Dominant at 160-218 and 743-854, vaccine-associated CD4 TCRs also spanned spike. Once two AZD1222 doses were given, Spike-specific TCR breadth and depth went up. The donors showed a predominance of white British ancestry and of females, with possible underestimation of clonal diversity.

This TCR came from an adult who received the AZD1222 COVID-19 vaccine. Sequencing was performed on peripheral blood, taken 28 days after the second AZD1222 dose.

The chain's CDR3 is CASSEPGSGTEAFF. Here the CDR3 DNA reads TGTGCCAGCAGTGAACCAGGGTCGGGCACTGAAGCTTTCTTT. The J gene is TRBJ1-1, the V gene TRBV25-1; D may be TRBD1 (5 bases). Germline CDR1 and CDR2: MGHDK and SYGVNS. The CDR3 covers 14 residues. Trimming took 2 bases from V and 4 from J, leaving 11 bases between them. Filled out from reference TRBV25-1 and TRBJ1-1, the complete variable domain reads EADIYQTPRYLVIGTGKKITLECSQTMGHDKMYWYQQDPGMELHLIHYSYGVNSTEKGDLSSESTVSRIRTEHFPLTLESARPSHTSQYLCASSEPGSGTEAFFGQGTRLTVV.